Each of the 14 T cell receptor beta chains below was sequenced from the same sample in a study of T cell repertoires in cytomegalovirus infection. Antigens of these TCRs are unknown. In TCRdb, the reads were re-called with MiXCR into one record per CDR3 protein. The sample shows more than 250,000 distinct CDR3 sequences, roughly 25% of them seen only once. Specimen: cultured PBMCs, collected from culture after CMV antigen stimulation. These receptors all come from a human donor in good health (CMV status not recorded). Some clones in this sample may be carry-over from other donors' samples.

Only a few counts were recorded for this clonotype. This chain uses TRBV9 with TRBJ2-1, with 8 bases matching TRBD1. The CDR3 has 16 amino acids. The germline CDR1 and CDR2 sequences are SGDLS and YYNGEE. V dropped 0 bases and J dropped 2; count of bases not matched to a gene: 4. This chain's CDR3 is CASSVVPQGAYNEQFF. The CDR3 region has the DNA TGTGCCAGCAGCGTAGTCCCACAGGGGGCCTACAATGAGCAGTTCTTC.

The J gene is TRBJ2-7, the V gene TRBV19; D remains unclear. The CDR3 runs 13 residues. The ends were cut back, 4 bases at V and 3 bases at J, with 10 bases in the middle. Germline CDR1 LNHDA, CDR2 SQIVND (reference sequence). The CDR3 spells CASSSIHNYEQYF. The CDR3 DNA reads as TGTGCCAGTAGTAGTATTCACAACTACGAGCAGTACTTC.

Only a few counts were recorded for this clonotype. The chain uses TRBV6-9 and TRBJ1-4; D unresolved. The CDR3 is made up of 12 amino acids. V was pared by 0 bases and J by 10 bases, with 6 bases between. Germline CDR1 and CDR2: MNHGY and SVAAGI. The CDR3 sequence: CASSYSERKLFF. Here the CDR3 DNA reads TGTGCCAGCAGTTATTCTGAAAGAAAACTGTTTTTT.

A note on this clonotype: It may be a read error: a sequence one base away is much more abundant. The chain carries TRBV24-1 and TRBJ2-2; unclear D gene. The germline CDR1 and CDR2 sequences are KGHDR and SFDVKD. The CDR3 is made up of 12 amino acids. Between the trimmed V and J ends, which lost 7 bases and 1 base, there was a span of 3 bases. The CDR3 DNA reads TGTGCCACCAGACAGAACACCGGGGAGCTGTTTTTT. Amino acid sequence: CATRQNTGELFF.

This clonotype has ten or more counts. The rearrangement uses TRBV7-2 and TRBJ1-2; the match to TRBD1 covers 7 bases. Germline CDR1 and CDR2: SGHTA and FQGNSA. There are 14 residues in the CDR3. V shed 5 bases and J 8 bases; nucleotides not matched to a gene: 11. For the CDR3, the DNA is TGTGCCAGCAGCCCCTCTACAGGGGAGGGAGGCTACACCTTC. Amino acid sequence: CASSPSTGEGGYTF.

This clonotype was seen more than once but under ten times. The rearrangement uses TRBV27 and TRBJ2-6; a possible D gene is TRBD1 (5 bases). Trimming pared 5 bases from V and 1 base from J, leaving 12 bases between. Germline V gene data show CDR1 as MNHEY and CDR2 as SMNVEV (reference sequence). CDR3 length equals 16 residues. CDR3 DNA sequence: TGTGCCAGCAGTACTCCAGGGCTATCTGGGGCCAACGTCCTGACTTTC. Its protein product is CASSTPGLSGANVLTF.

The chain uses TRBV7-4 and TRBJ2-1; D is possibly TRBD2 (5 bases). With 7 bases removed from V and 0 bases from J, the gap between germline ends came to 10 bases. The CDR3 is made up of 14 amino acids. Germline CDR1 and CDR2: SGHVT and SQSDAQ. Here the CDR3 reads CASNTGNSYNEQFF. For the CDR3, the DNA is TGTGCCAGCAACACCGGGAACTCCTACAATGAGCAGTTCTTC.

This clonotype was observed at least ten times. The J gene is TRBJ2-3, the V gene TRBV27; 13 positions agree with TRBD2. The CDR3 loop spans 18 amino acids. Germline loops: CDR1 MNHEY, CDR2 SMNVEV (reference sequence). V lost 8 bases, J lost 3 bases, and 14 bases stayed unmatched. CDR3 sequence: CASRKLAGGRIKTDTQYF. The CDR3 nucleotides are TGTGCCAGCCGAAAACTAGCGGGAGGGCGAATCAAAACAGATACGCAGTATTTT.

This clonotype was observed a few times. The chain couples TRBV12-3 or TRBV12-4 to TRBJ2-1, with 16 bases lining up with TRBD2. V lost 3 bases to trimming and J lost 8 bases; unmatched junction nucleotides: 16. The CDR3 spans 20 residues. CDR3 coding DNA: TGTGCCAGCAGTTTTTGGCCCCCCGGGACTAGCGGGAGGGCCGGGGATGAGCAGTTCTTC. Translated, it gives CASSFWPPGTSGRAGDEQFF.

This CDR3 is CASSHDQDRTFLAKNIQYF. DNA of the CDR3: TGTGCCAGCAGTCATGACCAGGACAGGACCTTTCTAGCCAAAAACATTCAGTACTTC. The chain links TRBV6-2 or TRBV6-3 to TRBJ2-4; 7 bases are a match to TRBD1. With 5 bases clipped from V and 0 bases from J, the junction kept 16 bases outside the gene matches. The germline V gene encodes CDR1 MNHEY and CDR2 SVGEGT. The CDR3 length is 19 residues.

The chain is built from TRBV24-1 and TRBJ2-1; TRBD1 matches 9 bases. V lost 7 bases and J lost 9; bases outside the gene matches: 9. Germline lookup yields CDR1 KGHDR and CDR2 SFDVKD. The CDR3 length is 14 residues. CDR3 amino acids: CATSGTGRKVEQFF. The CDR3 coding sequence is TGTGCCACCAGCGGGACAGGGAGGAAGGTTGAGCAGTTCTTC.

In nucleotides, the CDR3 is TGTGCCTGGAGTGTACTTCCCCTCATGGGGGATACGCAGTATTTT. This encodes CAWSVLPLMGDTQYF. The V gene is TRBV30, the J gene TRBJ2-3; D not resolved. This CDR3 contains 15 residues. The germline CDR1 and CDR2 sequences are GTSNPN and SVGIG (reference sequence). The V end lost 0 bases, the J end lost 6 bases, and 16 bases lay between the germline ends. Based on the CDR3 plus reference TRBV30 and TRBJ2-3, the full variable domain is SQTIHQWPATLVQPVGSPLSLECTVEGTSNPNLYWYRQAAGRGLQLLFYSVGIGQISSEVPQNLSASRPQDRQFILSSKKLLLSDSGFYLCAWSVLPLMGDTQYFGPGTRLTVL.

The chain is built from TRBV12-3 or TRBV12-4 and TRBJ2-7; no definite D call. The CDR3 sequence is 12 residues long. The V end lost 5 bases, the J end lost 5 bases, and 10 bases lay between the germline ends. CDR3 amino acids: CASSPLGNEQYF. The DNA of the CDR3 is TGTGCCAGCAGTCCCCTGGGGAACGAGCAGTACTTC.

The sample holds many counts of this clonotype. This chain connects TRBV7-6 to TRBJ1-5; D ambiguous. V lost 2 bases and J 5 bases, leaving 10 bases between the germline ends. The CDR3 consists of 14 residues. Germline V gene lookup returns CDR1 SGHVS and CDR2 FNYEAQ. CDR3 protein: CASSLSAHDQPQHF. The DNA for the CDR3 is TGTGCCAGCAGCTTATCCGCGCACGATCAGCCCCAGCATTTT.